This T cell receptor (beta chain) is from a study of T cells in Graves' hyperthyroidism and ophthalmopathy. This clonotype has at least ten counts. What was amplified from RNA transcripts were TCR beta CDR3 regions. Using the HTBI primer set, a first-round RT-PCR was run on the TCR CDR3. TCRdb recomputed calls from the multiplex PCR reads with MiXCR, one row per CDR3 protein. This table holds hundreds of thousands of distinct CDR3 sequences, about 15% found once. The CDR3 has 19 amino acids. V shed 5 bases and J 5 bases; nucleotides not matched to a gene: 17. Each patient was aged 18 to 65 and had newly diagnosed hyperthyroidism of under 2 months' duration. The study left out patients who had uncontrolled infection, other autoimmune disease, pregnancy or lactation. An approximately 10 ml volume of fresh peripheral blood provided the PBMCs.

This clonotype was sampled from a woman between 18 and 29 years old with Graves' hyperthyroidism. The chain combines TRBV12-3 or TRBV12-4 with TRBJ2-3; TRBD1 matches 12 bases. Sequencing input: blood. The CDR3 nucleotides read TGTGCCAGCAGTCGACCCTACCCCCCCGGGACAGGGGGCGAAGATACGCAGTATTTT. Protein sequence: CASSRPYPPGTGGEDTQYF.